This T cell receptor beta chain was obtained from a study of regulatory T cells in long-lasting Graves disease. CDR1 and CDR2 (germline): SGHTA, FQGNSA. This CDR3 has 16 residues. The V end lost 2 bases, the J end lost 0 bases, and 10 bases lay between the germline ends. With iRepertoire HTBI primers and Arm-PCR of CDR3 regions, TCR beta libraries were built. TCRdb fed the multiplex PCR reads into MiXCR, producing one record per CDR3 protein. The sample lists about 470,000 distinct CDR3 sequences, roughly 17% occurring once. This clonotype was counted between two and nine times. Documented time point: newly diagnosed GD, antithyroid drugs for less than 3 months. RNA isolated from PBMCs was used to make the TCR library. The same data also contributed to another study, on T cells in Graves' hyperthyroidism and ophthalmopathy. From that second work: Exclusion of a patient resulted from uncontrolled infection, other autoimmune disease, pregnancy or lactation.

The sequenced sample was peripheral blood mononuclear cells (PBMCs), obtained at new diagnosis, from a patient treated with antithyroid drugs. The chain has TRBV7-2 and TRBJ2-2; TRBD2 is a possible D gene (5 bases). The TCR sequence derives from a middle-aged man with Graves disease. CDR3 residues: CASSLTETTNTGELFF. For the CDR3, the DNA is TGTGCCAGCAGCTTAACGGAGACTACGAACACCGGGGAGCTGTTTTTT.